These 31 T cell receptor beta chains share one sample of origin, sequenced in a study of blood T cell repertoires in COVID-19. The method was immunoSEQ multiplex PCR; TCRdb's version includes in-frame clones alone and lacks a portion of them. The profile shows over 200,000 clones, about four fifths of them singletons. The specimen was peripheral blood. The receptors shown here come from a woman aged 40 to 55 with active or convalescent COVID-19.

The gene calls are TRBV7-3 and TRBJ1-2; 10 nucleotides align to TRBD1. The V and J ends lost 5 bases and 0 bases, in that order; junction bases with no gene match: 3. Germline-derived CDR1 and CDR2 are SGHTA and FQGTGA. The CDR3 has 15 amino acids. The CDR3 protein is CASSLGTGANYGYTF. In DNA, the CDR3 is TGTGCCAGCAGCCTTGGGACAGGGGCTAACTATGGCTACACCTTC.

The chain couples TRBV6-5 to TRBJ1-2, with unresolved D. The CDR3 totals 11 residues. Trimming removed 8 bases from V and 4 bases from J, with 8 bases in between. The germline CDR1 and CDR2 sequences are MNHEY and SVGAGI. The CDR3 here is CASAVAYGYTF. The CDR3 DNA is TGTGCCAGCGCGGTGGCCTATGGCTACACCTTC.

The CDR3 loop reads CATTDRGGDYGYTF. CDR3 nucleotides: TGTGCCACCACCGACAGGGGCGGGGACTATGGCTACACCTTC. This chain joins TRBV24-1 and TRBJ1-2, with 8 nucleotides matching TRBD1. The J segment lost 3 bases and the V segment lost 8 bases, leaving 7 bases of the junction unmatched. The germline V gene has CDR1 KGHDR and CDR2 SFDVKD. The CDR3 runs to 14 residues.

This chain connects TRBV13 to TRBJ1-1; D gene ambiguous. The CDR3 has 14 residues. Trimming left V 3 bases short and J 0 bases short, with 8 bases between. Germline lookup yields CDR1 PRHDT and CDR2 FYEKMQ (reference sequence). The CDR3 DNA is TGTGCCAGCAGCTTTGGGCGACTGAACACTGAAGCTTTCTTT. Translated, it gives CASSFGRLNTEAFF.

This clone has just one count. This chain links TRBV19 with TRBJ2-2; 8 nucleotides match TRBD1. The CDR3 loop spans 15 amino acids. Germline trimming cut 7 bases from V and 6 bases from J; bases unmatched to any gene: 10. The germline CDR1 and CDR2 sequences are LNHDA and SQIVND (reference sequence). The CDR3 sequence: CASNTRGREAGELFF. In nucleotides, the CDR3 is TGTGCCAGTAATACCAGGGGGCGAGAGGCCGGGGAGCTGTTTTTT. The variable domain in full, with the rest retrieved from reference TRBV19 and TRBJ2-2, is DGGITQSPKYLFRKEGQNVTLSCEQNLNHDAMYWYRQDPGQGLRLIYYSQIVNDFQKGDIAEGYSVSREKKESFPLTVTSAQKNPTAFYLCASNTRGREAGELFFGEGSRLTVL.

The chain carries TRBV10-3 and TRBJ1-1; possible D gene TRBD1, 5 bases. Trimming pared 10 bases from V and 4 bases from J, leaving 19 bases between. The CDR3 is 14 residues long. Germline CDR1 and CDR2: ENHRY and SYGVKD. As DNA, the CDR3 is TGTGCCACCTTCAACCGGGACTTGTTCACTGAAGCTTTCTTT. Encoded protein: CATFNRDLFTEAFF.

V is TRBV27 and J is TRBJ1-6; TRBD1 matches at 7 bases. CDR3 length equals 15 residues. J was trimmed by 4 bases and V by 5 bases; bases with no gene match: 5. Germline CDR1 MNHEY, CDR2 SMNVEV (reference sequence). The CDR3 here is CASSALGQYNSPLHF. Written as DNA, the CDR3 is TGTGCCAGCAGTGCCCTGGGACAGTATAATTCACCCCTCCACTTT.

This clone was seen just once. The chain recombines TRBV7-6 with TRBJ1-3, with a tentative D call TRBD1 (5 bases). Per the germline V gene, CDR1 is SGHVS and CDR2 is FNYEAQ. V lost 2 bases to trimming and J lost 0 bases, with 11 bases between them. CDR3 length: 16 amino acids. CDR3 nucleotide sequence: TGTGCCAGCAGCTTACAGGGTATACTCTCTGGAAACACCATATATTTT. Translated, it gives CASSLQGILSGNTIYF.

Note on this clone: Other DNA sequences within the sample encode an identical CDR3. In DNA, the CDR3 is TGTGCCAGCAGGGAGGATGGCTACACCTTC. It translates to CASREDGYTF. V usage is TRBV6-5 and J usage is TRBJ1-2; D unresolved. The ends were cut back, 6 bases at V and 6 bases at J, with 5 bases in the middle. The germline V gene encodes CDR1 MNHEY and CDR2 SVGAGI. CDR3 length: 10 residues.

The gene calls are TRBV7-8 and TRBJ1-4; possibly TRBD1 for D (6 bases). Per the germline V gene, CDR1 is SGHVS and CDR2 is FQNEAQ. The germline V and J ends were trimmed by 3 bases and 7 bases, with 9 bases remaining between them. The CDR3 has 13 amino acids. The CDR3 sequence: CASSFGQSEKLFF. For the CDR3, the DNA is TGTGCCAGCAGCTTCGGACAGAGTGAAAAACTGTTTTTT.

This clone appeared a single time. The chain employs TRBV28 and TRBJ2-3; TRBD1 matches 9 bases. The V and J ends lost 10 bases and 0 bases, in that order; junction bases with no gene match: 11. Germline V lookup: CDR1 MDHEN, CDR2 SYDVKM. The CDR3 runs 16 residues. As DNA, the CDR3 is TGTGCCACCCTCGGCGGGGGACAGGGTAGCACAGATACGCAGTATTTT. This codes for CATLGGGQGSTDTQYF.

This clone was counted between two and nine times. The chain uses TRBV6-6 and TRBJ1-2; possibly TRBD1 for D (5 bases). Trimming shortened V by 5 bases and J by 2 bases, and 33 bases separated the two germline ends. The CDR3 sequence is 21 residues long. Germline V CDR1 and CDR2: MNHNY, SVGAGI (reference sequence). The CDR3 region has the DNA TGTGCCAGCAGTCCCCCGAAGGGTGCAGTCGGGGGGAACTTGGGGAACTATGGCTACACCTTC. Translated, it gives CASSPPKGAVGGNLGNYGYTF.

CDR3 residues: CASSYLGTGRHTEAFF. DNA of the CDR3: TGTGCCAGCAGTTACCTAGGGACAGGTCGGCACACTGAAGCTTTCTTT. V gene TRBV6-5 combines with J gene TRBJ1-1, with 8 bases fitting TRBD1. Germline V gene data show CDR1 as MNHEY and CDR2 as SVGAGI. The ends lost 2 bases at V and 3 bases at J; junction bases unmatched: 8. The CDR3 totals 16 residues.

CDR3 sequence: CASSQERAGPLAKNIQYF. As DNA, the CDR3 is TGTGCCAGCAGCCAGGAACGAGCGGGACCCCTAGCCAAAAACATTCAGTACTTC. V and J are TRBV7-6 and TRBJ2-4; 7 nucleotides align to TRBD2. The germline V gene has CDR1 SGHVS and CDR2 FNYEAQ. The CDR3 runs to 18 residues. Losses at the gene ends were 5 bases for V and 0 bases for J; bases not matched to a gene: 13. The full variable domain, its missing parts supplied by reference TRBV7-6 and TRBJ2-4, is GAGVSQSPRYKVTKRGQDVALRCDPISGHVSLYWYRQALGQGPEFLTYFNYEAQQDKSGLPNDRFSAERPEGSISTLTIQRTEQRDSAMYRCASSQERAGPLAKNIQYFGAGTRLSVL.

This clone was picked up one time. The chain recombines TRBV21-1 with TRBJ2-5; no check of the table's D call, TRBD1, against the DNA was made. TRBV21-1 is classified as a pseudogene. CDR3 length: 21 residues. This CDR3 reads CASSKVTARPHRVCPRETQYF. The CDR3 nucleotides are TGTGCCAGCAGCAAAGTGACAGCCAGACCCCACAGGGTTTGTCCAAGAGAGACCCAGTACTTC.

V usage is TRBV5-6 and J usage is TRBJ2-7; 9 bases match TRBD1. V gave up 4 bases and J gave up 5 bases; unmatched junction bases: 4. This CDR3 has 13 residues. Germline V gene sequence: CDR1 SGHDT, CDR2 YYEEEE. The CDR3 spells CASSRTGVDEQYF. The CDR3 bases are TGTGCCAGCAGCCGGACAGGGGTAGACGAGCAGTACTTC.

The rearrangement links TRBV18 to TRBJ1-2, with 9 bases matching TRBD1. Per germline, CDR1 KGHSH and CDR2 LQKENI. V trimming: 5 bases; J trimming: 0 bases; junction bases outside the gene matches: 4. The length of the CDR3 is 15 residues. The CDR3 region has the DNA TGTGCCAGCTCAGGGGGACAGGGAGCTAACTATGGCTACACCTTC. It translates to CASSGGQGANYGYTF.

The chain carries TRBV28 and TRBJ2-7; 9 bases map to TRBD1. The CDR3 runs to 14 residues. Per germline, CDR1 MDHEN and CDR2 SYDVKM. The J segment lost 1 base and the V segment lost 7 bases, leaving 5 bases of the junction unmatched. The CDR3 coding sequence is TGTGCCAGCATCCTGGGACAGGGTTCCTACGAGCAGTACTTC. Its protein is CASILGQGSYEQYF.

The V and J genes are TRBV11-2 and TRBJ2-7; weak D call: TRBD1 (6 bases). The CDR3 is 14 amino acids. Germline V gene lookup returns CDR1 SGHAT and CDR2 FQNNGV. Trimming removed 4 bases from V and 6 bases from J, with 16 bases in between. The CDR3 DNA reads as TGTGCCAGCAGCTCACTACAGGGTGGCCGCGAGCAGTACTTC. Protein product: CASSSLQGGREQYF.

The chain links TRBV10-3 to TRBJ1-2; D ambiguous. The CDR3 loop spans 11 amino acids. Germline-derived CDR1 and CDR2 are ENHRY and SYGVKD. V shed 8 bases and J shed 10 bases, with 14 bases lying between them. CDR3 in amino acids: CAIFEEFDYTF. For the CDR3, the DNA is TGTGCCATCTTTGAAGAGTTTGACTACACCTTC.

The CDR3 sequence: CASSPPGSGNTGELFF. For the CDR3, the DNA is TGTGCCAGCAGCCCACCGGGGAGCGGGAACACCGGGGAGCTGTTTTTT. This chain joins TRBV7-9 and TRBJ2-2; tentative D call: TRBD2 (5 bases). V lost 5 bases, J lost 1 base, and 14 bases lay in between. Germline V gene sequence: CDR1 SEHNR, CDR2 FQNEAQ (reference sequence). The CDR3 loop spans 16 amino acids.

This chain uses TRBV5-3 with TRBJ2-2; the match to TRBD1 covers 9 bases. TRBV5-3 is given ORF status, its function remaining uncertain. The V segment lost 4 bases and the J segment 8 bases; nucleotides outside the gene matches: 6. CDR3 length: 14 residues. In DNA form, the CDR3 reads TGTGCCAGAAGCCCATGGACAGGGGCTGGGGAGCTGTTTTTT. It translates to CARSPWTGAGELFF.

This chain connects TRBV4-3 to TRBJ2-7; 9 bases match TRBD2. The CDR3 sequence is 15 residues long. V was pared by 3 bases and J by 0 bases, with 3 bases of the junction left unmatched. CDR1 is LGHNA, CDR2 YSLEER, per germline. CDR3 nucleotide sequence: TGCGCCAGCAGCCACCTAGCGGGATCCTCCTACGAGCAGTACTTC. Amino acids: CASSHLAGSSYEQYF.

This clone was picked up one time. J is TRBJ2-7 and V is TRBV7-9; 12 nucleotides match TRBD2. This CDR3 comprises 17 residues. CDR1 is SEHNR, CDR2 FQNEAQ, per germline (reference sequence). V gave up 0 bases and J gave up 2 bases; unmatched junction bases: 5. CDR3 sequence (DNA): TGTGCCAGCAGCTTAGCGGAGGGACTAGCGGGCCCCTACGAGCAGTACTTC. Translated, it gives CASSLAEGLAGPYEQYF.

The chain couples TRBV11-3 to TRBJ1-2; D unclear. With 5 bases removed from V and 4 bases from J, the gap between germline ends came to 11 bases. The CDR3 has 13 residues. CDR1 and CDR2 from the germline V gene are SGHNT and YENEEA. In nucleotides, the CDR3 is TGTGCCAGCAGCAATGAGGGCTTCTATGGCTACACCTTC. Translation gives CASSNEGFYGYTF. Combining the CDR3 with reference TRBV11-3 and TRBJ1-2 gives the whole variable domain EAGVVQSPRYKIIEKKQPVAFWCNPISGHNTLYWYLQNLGQGPELLIRYENEEAVDDSQLPKDRFSAERLKGVDSTLKIQPAELGDSAVYLCASSNEGFYGYTFGSGTRLTVV.

The chain combines TRBV7-3 with TRBJ1-2; unclear D gene. Germline-derived CDR1 and CDR2 are SGHTA and FQGTGA. The V gene lost 4 bases and the J gene lost 1 base, with 16 bases spanning the gap. The CDR3 is 16 amino acids. The DNA for the CDR3 is TGTGCCAGCAGCTCGCGACGTCGGAGTTTTAACTATGGCTACACCTTC. It translates to CASSSRRRSFNYGYTF.

This clone showed up just once. J is TRBJ1-3 and V is TRBV19; tentatively, D is TRBD1 (5 bases). The CDR3 extends over 12 amino acids. V gave up 4 bases and J gave up 4 bases, with 5 bases separating them. Germline loops: CDR1 LNHDA, CDR2 SQIVND (reference sequence). CDR3: CASSTGGNTIYF. The CDR3 region has the DNA TGTGCCAGTAGTACAGGGGGAAACACCATATATTTT.

The V and J genes are TRBV7-6 and TRBJ2-3, with no clear D. V gave up 0 bases and J gave up 6 bases, with 7 bases separating them. Germline V gene sequence: CDR1 SGHVS, CDR2 FNYEAQ. CDR3 length: 13 residues. The CDR3 region has the DNA TGTGCCAGCAGCTTAGCAACTGAGGATACGCAGTATTTT. It encodes CASSLATEDTQYF.

V gene TRBV2 combines with J gene TRBJ1-5; D remains ambiguous. This CDR3 contains 15 residues. V gave up 2 bases and J gave up 0 bases, with 8 bases separating them. Germline V CDR1 and CDR2: SNHLY, FYNNEI. CDR3 protein: CASSESVASNQPQHF. The CDR3 DNA reads as TGTGCCAGCAGTGAAAGTGTGGCTAGCAATCAGCCCCAGCATTTT.

The chain carries TRBV27 and TRBJ2-7; unclear D gene. Trimming cost V 0 bases and J 3 bases, with 6 bases left between them. There are 13 residues in the CDR3. Germline CDR1 MNHEY, CDR2 SMNVEV (reference sequence). The CDR3 DNA follows: TGTGCCAGCAGTTTATCGTACGGCTACGAGCAGTACTTC. The encoded protein is CASSLSYGYEQYF.

The gene calls are TRBV19 and TRBJ2-7; TRBD1 aligns across 10 bases. V lost 6 bases and J lost 9; bases outside the gene matches: 11. The V gene's germline CDR1 is LNHDA and CDR2 SQIVND (reference sequence). CDR3 size: 14 residues. The CDR3 DNA is TGTGCCAGTAGGCCCCGGGACAGGGGTCTGGGGCAGTACTTC. Translating it yields CASRPRDRGLGQYF.